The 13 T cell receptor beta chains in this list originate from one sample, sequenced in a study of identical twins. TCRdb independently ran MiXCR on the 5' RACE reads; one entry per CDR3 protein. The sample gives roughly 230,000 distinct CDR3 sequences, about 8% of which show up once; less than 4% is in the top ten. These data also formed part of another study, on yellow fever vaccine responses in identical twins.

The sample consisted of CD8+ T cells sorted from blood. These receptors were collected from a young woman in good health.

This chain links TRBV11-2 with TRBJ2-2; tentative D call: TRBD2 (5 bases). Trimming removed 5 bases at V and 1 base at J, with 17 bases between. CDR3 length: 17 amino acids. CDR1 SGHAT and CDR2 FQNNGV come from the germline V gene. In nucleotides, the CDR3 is TGTGCCAGCAGCGACCCTACGGCGGGTGGGAACACCGGGGAGCTGTTTTTT. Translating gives CASSDPTAGGNTGELFF.

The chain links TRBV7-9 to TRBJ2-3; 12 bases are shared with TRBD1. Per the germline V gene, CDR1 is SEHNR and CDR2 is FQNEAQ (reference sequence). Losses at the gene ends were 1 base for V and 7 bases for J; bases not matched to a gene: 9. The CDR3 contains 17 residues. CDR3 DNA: TGTGCCAGCAGCTTAGTGGGGACAGGGGGCGTTAGGAATACGCAGTATTTT. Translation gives CASSLVGTGGVRNTQYF. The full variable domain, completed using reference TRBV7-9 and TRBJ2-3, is DTGVSQNPRHKITKRGQNVTFRCDPISEHNRLYWYRQTLGQGPEFLTYFQNEAQLEKSRLLSDRFSAERPKGSFSTLEIQRTEQGDSAMYLCASSLVGTGGVRNTQYFGPGTRLTVL.

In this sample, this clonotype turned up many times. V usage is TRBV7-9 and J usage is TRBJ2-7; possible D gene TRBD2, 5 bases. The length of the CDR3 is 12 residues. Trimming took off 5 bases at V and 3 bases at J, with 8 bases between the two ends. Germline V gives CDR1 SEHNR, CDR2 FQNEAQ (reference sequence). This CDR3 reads CASSNRDYEQYF. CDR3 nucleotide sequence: TGTGCCAGCAGCAACCGGGACTACGAGCAGTACTTC.

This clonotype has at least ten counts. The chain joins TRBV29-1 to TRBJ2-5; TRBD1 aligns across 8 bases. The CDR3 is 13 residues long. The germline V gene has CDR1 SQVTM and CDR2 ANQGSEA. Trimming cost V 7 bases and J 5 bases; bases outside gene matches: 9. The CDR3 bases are TGCAGCGGCAAGACAGGGGTTCTGGAGACCCAGTACTTC. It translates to CSGKTGVLETQYF. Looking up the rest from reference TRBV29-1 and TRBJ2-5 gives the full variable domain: SAVISQKPSRDICQRGTSLTIQCQVDSQVTMMFWYRQQPGQSLTLIATANQGSEATYESGFVIDKFPISRPNLTFSTLTVSNMSPEDSSIYLCSGKTGVLETQYFGPGTRLLVL.

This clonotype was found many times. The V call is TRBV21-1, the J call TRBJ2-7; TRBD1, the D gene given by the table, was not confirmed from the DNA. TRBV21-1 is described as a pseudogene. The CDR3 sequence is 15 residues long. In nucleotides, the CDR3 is TGTGCCAGCAGCAAATGGAGACAGGGGGCTTTCGAGCAGTACTTC. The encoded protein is CASSKWRQGAFEQYF.

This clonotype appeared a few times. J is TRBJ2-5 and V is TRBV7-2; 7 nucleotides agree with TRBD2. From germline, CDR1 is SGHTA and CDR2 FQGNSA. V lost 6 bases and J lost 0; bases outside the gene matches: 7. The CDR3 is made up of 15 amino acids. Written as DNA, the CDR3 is TGTGCCAGCAGTCCATGGGGGGGGGACCAAGAGACCCAGTACTTC. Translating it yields CASSPWGGDQETQYF.

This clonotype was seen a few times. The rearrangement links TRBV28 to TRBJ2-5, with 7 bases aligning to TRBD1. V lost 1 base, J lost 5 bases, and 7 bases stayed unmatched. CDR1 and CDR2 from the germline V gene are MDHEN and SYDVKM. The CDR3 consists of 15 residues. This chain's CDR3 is CASSLSTGLLETQYF. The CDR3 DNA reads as TGTGCCAGCAGTTTATCGACAGGGCTCCTGGAGACCCAGTACTTC.

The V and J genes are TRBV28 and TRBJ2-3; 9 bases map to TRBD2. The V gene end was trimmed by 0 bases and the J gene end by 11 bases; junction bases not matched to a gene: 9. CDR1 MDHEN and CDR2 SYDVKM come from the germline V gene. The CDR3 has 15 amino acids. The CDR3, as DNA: TGTGCCAGCAGTTTATGGTCTAGCGGGGTCGTGGAGCAGTATTTT. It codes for CASSLWSSGVVEQYF.

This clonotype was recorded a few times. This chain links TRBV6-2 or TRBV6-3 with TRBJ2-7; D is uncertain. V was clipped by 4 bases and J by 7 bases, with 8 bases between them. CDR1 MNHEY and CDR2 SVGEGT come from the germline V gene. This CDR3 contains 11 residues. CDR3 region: CASSSFFEQYF. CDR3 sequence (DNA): TGTGCCAGCAGTTCGTTCTTTGAGCAGTACTTC.

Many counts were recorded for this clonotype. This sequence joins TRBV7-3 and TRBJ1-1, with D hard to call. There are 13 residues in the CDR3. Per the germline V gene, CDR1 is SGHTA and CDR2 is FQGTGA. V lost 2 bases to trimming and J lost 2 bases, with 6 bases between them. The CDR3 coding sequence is TGTGCCAGCAGCTTAGACACAAACACTGAAGCTTTCTTT. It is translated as CASSLDTNTEAFF.

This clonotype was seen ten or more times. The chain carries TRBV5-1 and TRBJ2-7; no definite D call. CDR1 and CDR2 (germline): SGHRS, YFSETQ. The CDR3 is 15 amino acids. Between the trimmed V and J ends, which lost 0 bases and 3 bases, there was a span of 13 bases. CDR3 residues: CASSLANTADYEQYF. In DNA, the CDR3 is TGCGCCAGCAGCTTGGCGAACACCGCCGACTACGAGCAGTACTTC. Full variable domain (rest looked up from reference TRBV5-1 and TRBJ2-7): KAGVTQTPRYLIKTRGQQVTLSCSPISGHRSVSWYQQTPGQGLQFLFEYFSETQRNKGNFPGRFSGRQFSNSRSEMNVSTLELGDSALYLCASSLANTADYEQYFGPGTRLTVT.

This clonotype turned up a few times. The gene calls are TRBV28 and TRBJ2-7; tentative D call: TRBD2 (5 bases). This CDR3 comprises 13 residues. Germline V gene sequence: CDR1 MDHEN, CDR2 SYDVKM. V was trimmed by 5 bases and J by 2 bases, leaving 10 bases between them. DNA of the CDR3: TGTGCCAGCAGTCAAGCGGTAACCTACGAGCAGTACTTC. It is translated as CASSQAVTYEQYF.

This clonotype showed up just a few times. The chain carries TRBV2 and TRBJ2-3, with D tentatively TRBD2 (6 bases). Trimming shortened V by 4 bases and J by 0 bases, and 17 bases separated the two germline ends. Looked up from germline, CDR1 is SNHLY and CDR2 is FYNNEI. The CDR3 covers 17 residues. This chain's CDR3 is CASSGLGDLRSTDTQYF. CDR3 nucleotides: TGTGCCAGCAGTGGACTAGGAGATTTGCGGAGCACAGATACGCAGTATTTT.